This T cell receptor (beta chain) emerged from a study of breast tumors, draining lymph nodes, adjacent tissues. Findings of the study overall: That most tumor T cells come from lymph nodes remained unproven.

A note on this clonotype: Its antigen is not known. The junction and the germline gene differ at one end; a read error may be behind it.

Breast cancer patients provided tissue from their axillary draining lymph nodes. A single record per CDR3 protein comes from TCRdb applying MiXCR to the multiplex PCR reads. In the table there are about 200,000 distinct CDR3 sequences, roughly 29% of which are singletons. Germline V lookup: CDR1 SGHRS, CDR2 YFSETQ. This CDR3 has 14 amino acids. The J gene is TRBJ2-2, the V gene TRBV5-1; tentative D call: TRBD2 (7 bases). The receptor was derived from a female donor with breast cancer. Some clones in this sample may be carry-over from other donors' samples. Sequencing input: axillary lymph node tissue. The CDR3 protein is CASSLARANGGLFF. CDR3 nucleotide sequence: TGCGCCAGCAGCTTGGCGCGGGCAAACGGGGGGCTGTTCTTT.